This entry concerns a single TCR beta chain. It lacks a known antigen. Base-call qualities are not available, and no considerably larger clone is one nucleotide away. The cohort was made up of roughly 670 healthy bone marrow donors. At the time of sampling, all cohort members were nominally healthy, though unrecorded immune exposures were likely present. The donor tested CMV seropositive, placing the donor among the 289 seropositive members of the cohort. A peripheral blood sample was provided by each donor, and peripheral blood mononuclear cells were used for TCR beta sequencing. The Qiagen DNeasy Blood Extraction Kit was used to extract genomic DNA from the blood cell samples. The CDR3 holds 13 amino acids from the cysteine to the phenylalanine. The retained sequence is limited to the CDR3, 39 bases, with the frame set at the first base. Ends trimmed: V by 11 bases, J by 4 bases; bases unmatched to a gene: 10. The germline V gene provides CDR1 MDHEN and CDR2 SYDVKM.

The data derive from a study of cytomegalovirus exposure and HLA in healthy donors (TCRdb year 2017). For the wider study: An earlier analysis of some 500 of the donors reported about 250 Gb of sequence data and more than 90 million unique TCR beta sequences from about 200 million T cells. HLA typing included class I and class II loci at four-digit resolution. The genetic ancestry cluster associated with self-reported Caucasian donors included 81% of the 350 to 500 genotyped donors. Besides the first cohort of approximately 710 subjects, a separate validation cohort made up of over a hundred different subjects was used. The T cell repertoires of 670 or so subjects were profiled by immunosequencing and related to cytomegalovirus serostatus. In a later analysis, previously published TCR beta repertoires from 600 to 850 donors were re-analyzed and high-resolution HLA genotyping was added so that TCR occurrence patterns could be studied. Every discovery cohort repertoire had been produced on one sequencing platform. The study aimed to test whether signatures of past pathogen exposure could be identified by cataloging public T cell receptors. Alongside the repertoire data, information on donor age, sex, ethnicity and CMV serostatus was compiled. In the later analysis, no new phenotypic data were used to find candidate immune exposures; instead, reliance was placed on TCR beta sequences and their occurrence across donors. Across approximately 420 genotyped donors of the cohort, an average of roughly 250,000 unique TCR beta nucleotide sequences per donor were sequenced, and 15% to 20% of those sequences were non-productive. In a later genetic analysis, genome-wide SNP genotypes for about three fifths of the roughly 670 donors were used, and that subset was treated as a discovery cohort. An earlier analysis of about 620 of the donors applied high-throughput TCR beta sequencing to assess whether each TCR beta V gene segment acted as functional or pseudogenic. Because of strong linkage in the cohort, roughly five DR-DQ haplotypes were treated as single units for association and clustering. About 280 gigabases of sequencing data and approximately 91 million unique TCR sequences made up an early release that covered several hundred HLA-typed donors. The study combined high-throughput TCR immunosequencing, statistical association of individual TCRs with disease status, and machine learning to predict cytomegalovirus infection status. The number of donors typed differed by locus, with roughly 629-640 for A, B, C, DRB1 and DQB1, roughly 520 for DQA1, nearly 610 for DPA1, and 400 to 490 for DPB1. Study-wide conclusions, independent of this receptor: Correlated functional status among segregating V segments might reflect linkage disequilibrium, but an unknown experimental factor could not be ruled out. In a later analysis, TCR association rates were found to vary across HLA loci, with the most associated TCRs seen for DRB1 alleles and the fewest for HLA-C alleles. The sequencing pipeline was judged likely to have produced a cluster of highly shared sequence variants as a technical artifact. Because some donors lacked HLA typing at each locus, the association tests relied only on the typed subset. The study gave a list of 150 to 200 TCR beta chains associated with cytomegalovirus. Sequencing depth was assumed to be roughly uniform across donors in the presence/absence analyses, though that assumption may not hold. Across donors, most TCR sequences were observed very rarely, whereas some public TCRs were present in many individuals. Assigning TCR associations to individual alleles was difficult when HLA alleles, especially DR and DQ, strongly co-occurred. Some IMGT-functional V segments, including TRBV6-2 and TRBV6-3, could not be distinguished by the 87-base-pair reads and were therefore excluded. A later analysis associated about 18,000 TCR beta sequences with specific HLA alleles at a false discovery rate of 0.05. The cohort was sequenced for TCR beta chains only, and without alpha or paired-chain data the features that could be detected were limited. In a later genetic analysis, a missense DCLRE1C variant was associated with V-gene and J-gene trimming of TCR beta chains, and the association was replicated in an independent cohort. A further reported finding was that TCR beta sequences accurately predicted the HLA-A and HLA-B alleles for most subjects in the first cohort. According to a later genetic analysis, donors in an Asian-associated ancestry cluster had fewer N-insertions in productive TCRs than the roughly 700-donor mean. In vitro tests confirmed that a few of the cytomegalovirus-associated TCR beta chains recognize cytomegalovirus antigens. Several of the top co-occurrence clusters appeared to be linked to parvovirus B19, influenza, CMV and Epstein-Barr virus, according to a later analysis. Because counts were too low, seventeen rarely observed V segments, including chromosome 9 orphons, were excluded from the earlier analysis of some 540 of the donors. In both the original and validation cohorts, the classifier was reported to diagnose cytomegalovirus status with high specificity and sensitivity. In a later analysis, HLA-associated TCR beta chains showed more clonal expansion and lower generation probabilities than non-associated chains that were equally common. According to the authors, the approach could potentially be generalized to other disease states and immunological phenotypes. Most CMV-associated TCR beta chains appeared to be HLA-restricted in a later analysis, and the HLA associations seemed to be driven largely by CMV exposure. Broadly in line with IMGT annotations, most TCR beta V segments showed up in productive rearrangements about 90% or about 30% of the time in an earlier analysis of 587 of the donors. Immune exposure information for the cohort was limited to CMV serostatus.

The library was made by the immunoSEQ multiplex PCR assay. A mixture of 60 forward primers for TCR Vbeta segments and 13 reverse primers for TCR Jbeta segments was used in the multiplex PCR. A multiplex PCR assay on genomic DNA amplified the CDR3 region of rearranged TCR beta genes. The amplified TCR beta libraries were sequenced on the Illumina HiSeq System as 87-base-pair reads. On the authors' methods: In a later analysis, approximately 74 million unique TCR beta chains were counted across the 500 to 850 repertoires, and roughly 11 million of these chains were shared by at least two donors. Raw reads were error-corrected and collapsed into unique sequences by a nearest-neighbor algorithm in which closely related sequences were merged to remove PCR and sequencing errors. V, D and J gene segments were assigned by aligning CDR3 sequences to IMGT reference sequences. Each retained sequence needed at least a six-nucleotide match to both a V gene segment and a J gene segment. Rearrangements were called productive when the CDR3 lacked stop codons and stayed in frame with V and J; all others were non-productive. Following IMGT convention, CDR3 was defined as the stretch from the second conserved V-encoded cysteine to the conserved J-encoded phenylalanine. The earlier analysis of about 530 of the donors excluded any sequence lacking an unambiguous match to a single V gene segment. In an earlier analysis of approximately 550 of the donors, V segments were called functional above 56.7% productive rearrangements and were called segregating when the between-donor standard deviation exceeded 5%. To diagnose cytomegalovirus status from the catalog of TCR beta chain sequences, a statistical classification framework was built. A later analysis assigned V and J genes by comparing TCR nucleotide sequences with IMGT/GENE-DB human TR gene sequences. Using the TCRdist pipeline, a later analysis assigned CDR3 sequences along with most-parsimonious VDJ recombination scenarios. A later analysis defined each TCR beta chain by its CDR3 amino acid sequence plus V-gene family, and excluded reads lacking a unique V-gene family. As a way to deal with suspected cross-contamination and a sequencing artifact, a later analysis dropped 592 nucleotide sequences that were highly shared and had low generation probability. In a later analysis, a clonal expansion index for each public chain was calculated from normalized within-repertoire ranks of inferred template counts. Generation probabilities in a later analysis came from a VDJ recombination model fitted to out-of-frame rearrangements, and those results were checked against IGoR. A later analysis scored TCR-TCR, TCR-HLA and TCR-CMV co-occurrence with hypergeometric tests, applying a repertoire-size bias correction to TCR pairs. In a later analysis, false discovery rates were estimated by permuting HLA or CMV assignments 20 times. In a later analysis, co-occurring TCRs were grouped using DBSCAN, with TCRdist sequence similarity added in when clustering inside HLA-allele-positive subsets. For co-occurrence clustering, repertoires with fewer than 30,000 or more than 120,000 public chains were excluded, along with four or five repertoires with anomalous nucleotide sharing. Not all clones reach the TCRdb copy of this immuneACCESS table, which keeps in-frame sequences only. Checked studies attribute under half of the gap to unresolved V genes and leave the rest unexplained. V and J calls and clone size are as listed in that table; D and trimming were resolved from the DNA. In all, the sample holds tens of thousands of clones, and around three fifths of those were seen once. The top ten clonotypes cover 20% to 25% of the sample.

Material: PBMCs. Recombination linked TRBV28 to TRBJ1-1; 7 middle bases align to TRBD1. This clonotype was obtained from a woman in her forties or fifties in good health and CMV-seropositive. The CDR3: CAVQPGQFTEAFF. The bases read TGTGCCGTCCAACCGGGACAGTTCACTGAAGCTTTCTTT.